These 3 T cell receptor beta chains were sequenced from one sample in a study of cytomegalovirus exposure and HLA in healthy donors. Method: immunoSEQ multiplex PCR; TCRdb's copy keeps in-frame clones and lacks some. The sample comprises approximately 57,000 clones, 85% to 95% of which are singletons, and under 7% rests with the top ten. Sequenced: PBMCs. The source of these receptors is a woman younger than 35 in good health and CMV-seronegative.

This chain joins TRBV5-5 and TRBJ1-1; D is perhaps TRBD1 (6 bases). V shed 0 bases and J shed 4 bases, with 13 bases lying between them. Germline-derived CDR1 and CDR2 are SGHKS and YYEKEE (reference sequence). This CDR3 comprises 15 residues. CDR3 sequence reads: CASSLDGGSGTEAFF. CDR3 sequence (DNA): TGTGCCAGCAGCTTGGATGGGGGCTCCGGCACTGAAGCTTTCTTT.

This chain links TRBV2 with TRBJ2-7; 9 bases line up with TRBD2. Germline V gene sequence: CDR1 SNHLY, CDR2 FYNNEI. The CDR3 extends over 14 amino acids. Trimming at V came to 5 bases and at J to 2 bases, leaving 4 bases not matched to a gene. The CDR3 loop reads CASSFRGRAYEQYV. CDR3 nucleotide sequence: TGTGCCAGCAGTTTTCGCGGGAGGGCCTACGAGCAGTACGTC.

This clone was found once. The genes are TRBV5-6 and TRBJ2-7, with 10 nucleotides matching TRBD2. The CDR3 contains 14 residues. Trimming removed 1 base from V and 5 bases from J; junction bases left unmatched: 3. CDR1 SGHDT and CDR2 YYEEEE come from the germline V gene. The CDR3 nucleotides are TGTGCCAGCAGCTTGTTACTAGCGGGGCACGAGCAGTACGTC. Its protein is CASSLLLAGHEQYV.